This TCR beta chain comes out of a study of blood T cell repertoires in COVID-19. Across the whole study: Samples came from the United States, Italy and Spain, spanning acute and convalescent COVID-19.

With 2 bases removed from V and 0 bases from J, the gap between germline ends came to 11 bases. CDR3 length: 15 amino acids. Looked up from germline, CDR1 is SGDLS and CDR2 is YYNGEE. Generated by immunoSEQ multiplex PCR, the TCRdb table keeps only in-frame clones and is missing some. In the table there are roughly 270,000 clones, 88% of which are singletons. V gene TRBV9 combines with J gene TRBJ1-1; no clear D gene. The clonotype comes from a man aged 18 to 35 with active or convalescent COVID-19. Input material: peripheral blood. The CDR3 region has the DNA TGTGCCAGCAGCGTTGGGGAGCTCATGAACACTGAAGCTTTCTTT. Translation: CASSVGELMNTEAFF.